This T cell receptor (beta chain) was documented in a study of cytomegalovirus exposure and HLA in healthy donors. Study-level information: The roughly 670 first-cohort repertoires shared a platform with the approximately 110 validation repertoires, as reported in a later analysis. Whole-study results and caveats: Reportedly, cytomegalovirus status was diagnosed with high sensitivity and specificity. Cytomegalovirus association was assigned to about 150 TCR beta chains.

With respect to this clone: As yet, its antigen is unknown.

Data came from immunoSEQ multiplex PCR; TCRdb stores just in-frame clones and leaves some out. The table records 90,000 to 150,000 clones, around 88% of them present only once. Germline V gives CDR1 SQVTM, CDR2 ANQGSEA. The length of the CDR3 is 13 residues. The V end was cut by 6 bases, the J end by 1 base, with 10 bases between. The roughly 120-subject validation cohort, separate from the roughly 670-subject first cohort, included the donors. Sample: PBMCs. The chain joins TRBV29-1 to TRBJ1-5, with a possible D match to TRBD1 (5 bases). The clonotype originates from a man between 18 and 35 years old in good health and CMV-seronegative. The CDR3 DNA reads TGCAGCGTCGCCGGGGGGAGCAATCAGCCCCAGCATTTT. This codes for CSVAGGSNQPQHF.